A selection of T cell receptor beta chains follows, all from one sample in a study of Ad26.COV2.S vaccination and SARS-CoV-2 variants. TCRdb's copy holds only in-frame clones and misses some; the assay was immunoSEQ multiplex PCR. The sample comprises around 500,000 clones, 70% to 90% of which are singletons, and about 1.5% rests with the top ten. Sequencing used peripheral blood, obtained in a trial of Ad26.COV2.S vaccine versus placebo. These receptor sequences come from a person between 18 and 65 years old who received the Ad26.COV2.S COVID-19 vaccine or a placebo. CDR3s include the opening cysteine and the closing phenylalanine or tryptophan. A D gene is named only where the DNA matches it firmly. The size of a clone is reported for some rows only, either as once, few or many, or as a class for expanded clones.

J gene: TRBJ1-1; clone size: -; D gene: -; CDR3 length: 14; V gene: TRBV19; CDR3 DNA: TGTGCCAGTAGTGCCAGGGGCGTAAACACTGAAGCTTTCTTT; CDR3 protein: CASSARGVNTEAFF
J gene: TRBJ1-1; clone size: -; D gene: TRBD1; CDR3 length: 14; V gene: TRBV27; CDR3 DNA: TGTGCCAGCAGTTTATCCGCGGGACAGATTGAAGCTTTCTTT; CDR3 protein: CASSLSAGQIEAFF
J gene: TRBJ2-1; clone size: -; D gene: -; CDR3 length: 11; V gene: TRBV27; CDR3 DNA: TGTGCCAGCAGTTGGGGAGCTGAGCAGTTCTTC; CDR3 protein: CASSWGAEQFF
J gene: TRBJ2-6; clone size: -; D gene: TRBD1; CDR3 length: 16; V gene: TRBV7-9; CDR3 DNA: TGTGCCAGCAGTCCAGACAGGGCGGCGGGGGCCAACGTCCTGACTTTC; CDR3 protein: CASSPDRAAGANVLTF
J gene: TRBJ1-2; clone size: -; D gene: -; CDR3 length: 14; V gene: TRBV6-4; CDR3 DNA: TGTGCCAGCAGTGACTTTGCAGGGAGCTATGGCTACACCTTC; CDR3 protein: CASSDFAGSYGYTF
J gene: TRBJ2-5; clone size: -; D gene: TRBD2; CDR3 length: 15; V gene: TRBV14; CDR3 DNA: TGTGCCAGCAGCCAAGCACGCCTAGCGGTGGAGACCCAGTACTTC; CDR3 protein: CASSQARLAVETQYF
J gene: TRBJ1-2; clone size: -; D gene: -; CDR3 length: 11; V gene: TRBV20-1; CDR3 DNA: TGCAGTGCGACGGGACCAGGCGGCTACACCTTC; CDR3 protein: CSATGPGGYTF
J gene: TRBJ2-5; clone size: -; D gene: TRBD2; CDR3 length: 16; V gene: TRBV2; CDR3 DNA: TGTGCCAGCAGAACGGTCGAGCGGTCGGGGGGGGAGACCCAGTACTTC; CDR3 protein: CASRTVERSGGETQYF
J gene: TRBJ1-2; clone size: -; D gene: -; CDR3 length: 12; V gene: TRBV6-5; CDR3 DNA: TGTGCCAGCGAAGTGAGCATGACGGGCTACACCTTC; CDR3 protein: CASEVSMTGYTF
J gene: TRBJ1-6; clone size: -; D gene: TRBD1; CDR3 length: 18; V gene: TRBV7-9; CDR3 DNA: TGTGCCAGCAGCTCCCGGGACAGGGGTCATGGAGGGGGTTCACCCCTCCACTTT; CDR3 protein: CASSSRDRGHGGGSPLHF
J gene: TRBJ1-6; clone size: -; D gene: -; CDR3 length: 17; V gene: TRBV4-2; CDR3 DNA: TGTGCCAGCAGCCCGGCGGGGTCGGGAGGGCCAAATTCACCCCTCCACTTT; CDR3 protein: CASSPAGSGGPNSPLHF
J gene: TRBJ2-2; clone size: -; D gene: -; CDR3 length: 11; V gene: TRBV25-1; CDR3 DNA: TGTGCCAGCAGTGTCACCGGGGAGCTGTTTTTT; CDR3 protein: CASSVTGELFF
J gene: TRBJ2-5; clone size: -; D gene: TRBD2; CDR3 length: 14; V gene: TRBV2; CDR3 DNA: TGTGCCAGCAGTGCGGAGCGGGGCCAAGAGACCCAGTACTTC; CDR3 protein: CASSAERGQETQYF
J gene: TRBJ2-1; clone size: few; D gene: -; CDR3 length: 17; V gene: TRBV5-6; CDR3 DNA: TGTGCCAGCAGCTTGGATTCAGGCGCCCATAACCACAATGAGCAGTTCTTC; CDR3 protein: CASSLDSGAHNHNEQFF
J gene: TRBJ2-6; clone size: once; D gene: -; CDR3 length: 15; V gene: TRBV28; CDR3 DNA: TGTGCCAGCAGTTTTGTTGTCTCTGGGGCCAACGTCCTGACTTTC; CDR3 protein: CASSFVVSGANVLTF
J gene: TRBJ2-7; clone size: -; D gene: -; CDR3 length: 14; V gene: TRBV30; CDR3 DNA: TGTGCCTGGAACGTGGGGCGCCGGTTGGGCGAGCAGTACTTC; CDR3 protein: CAWNVGRRLGEQYF
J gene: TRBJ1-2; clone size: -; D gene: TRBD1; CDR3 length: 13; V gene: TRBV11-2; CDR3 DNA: TGTGCCAGCAGCTCCGGGACAGGGAATGGCTACACCTTC; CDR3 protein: CASSSGTGNGYTF
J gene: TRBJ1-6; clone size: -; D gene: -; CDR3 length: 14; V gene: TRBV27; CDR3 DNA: TGTGCCAGCAGTTTACGGTCAGGGTATTCACCCCTCCACTTT; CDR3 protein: CASSLRSGYSPLHF
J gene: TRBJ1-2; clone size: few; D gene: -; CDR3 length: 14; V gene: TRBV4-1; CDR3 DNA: TGCGCCAGCAGCCAAGAGGGCAGCCTCTATGGCTACACCTTC; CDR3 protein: CASSQEGSLYGYTF
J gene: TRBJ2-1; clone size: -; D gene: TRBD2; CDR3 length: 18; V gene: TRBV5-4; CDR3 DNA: TGTGCCAGCAGCCGTGGGGGGGGCGGGAGGTTCGCCTACAATGAGCAGTTCTTC; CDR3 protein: CASSRGGGGRFAYNEQFF
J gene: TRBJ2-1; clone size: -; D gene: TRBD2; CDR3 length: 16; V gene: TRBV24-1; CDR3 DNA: TGTGCCACCAGTGAGTGGGAGACTAGCGGAAACAATGAGCAGTTCTTC; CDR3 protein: CATSEWETSGNNEQFF
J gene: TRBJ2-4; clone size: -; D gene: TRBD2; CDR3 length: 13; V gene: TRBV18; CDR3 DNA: TGTGCCAGCTCACGGGGACTAGGAAACATTCAGTACTTC; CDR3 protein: CASSRGLGNIQYF
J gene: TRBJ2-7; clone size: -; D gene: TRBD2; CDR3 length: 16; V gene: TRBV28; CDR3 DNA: TGTGCCAGCAGTACCCCTAGCGGGAGAGGGCCCTACGAGCAGTACTTC; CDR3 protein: CASSTPSGRGPYEQYF
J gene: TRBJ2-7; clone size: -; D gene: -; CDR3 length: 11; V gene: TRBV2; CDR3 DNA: TGTGCCAGCAGTGGGGGCTACGAGCAGTACTTC; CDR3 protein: CASSGGYEQYF
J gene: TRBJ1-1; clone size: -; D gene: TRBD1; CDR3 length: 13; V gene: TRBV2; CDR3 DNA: TGTGCCAGACAGGGGCCCATGAACACTGAAGCTTTCTTT; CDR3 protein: CARQGPMNTEAFF
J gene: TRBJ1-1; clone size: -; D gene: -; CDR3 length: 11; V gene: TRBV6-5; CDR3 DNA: TGTGCCAGCAGATTGAACACTGAAGCTTTCTTT; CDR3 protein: CASRLNTEAFF
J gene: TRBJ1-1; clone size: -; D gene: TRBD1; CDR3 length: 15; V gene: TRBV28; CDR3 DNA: TGTGCCGGCCGGGACAGGGGCCCTCTGAACACTGAAGCTTTCTTT; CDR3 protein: CAGRDRGPLNTEAFF
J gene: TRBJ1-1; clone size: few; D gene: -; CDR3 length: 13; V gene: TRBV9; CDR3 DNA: TGTGCCAGCAGCGTCTCGATCACAGGGGAAGCTTTCTTT; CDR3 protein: CASSVSITGEAFF
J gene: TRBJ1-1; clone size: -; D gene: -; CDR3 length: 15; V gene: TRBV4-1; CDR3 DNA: TGCGCCAGCAGCCAAGATCAAGTCCCGAACACTGAAGCTTTCTTT; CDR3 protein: CASSQDQVPNTEAFF
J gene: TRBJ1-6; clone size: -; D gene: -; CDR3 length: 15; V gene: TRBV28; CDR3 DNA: TGTGCCAGCAGTTTACGGGGGCTAGGAAATTCACCCCTCCACTTT; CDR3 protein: CASSLRGLGNSPLHF
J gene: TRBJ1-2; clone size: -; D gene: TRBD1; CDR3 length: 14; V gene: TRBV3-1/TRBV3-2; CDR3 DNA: TGTGCCAGCAGCCCGGGACAGGACCTAATTAGCTACACCTTC; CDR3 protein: CASSPGQDLISYTF
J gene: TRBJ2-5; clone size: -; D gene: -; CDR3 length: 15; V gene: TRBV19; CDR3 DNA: TGTGCCAGTAGTATCCGACAGGCAACAGTAGAGACCCAGTACTTC; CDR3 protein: CASSIRQATVETQYF
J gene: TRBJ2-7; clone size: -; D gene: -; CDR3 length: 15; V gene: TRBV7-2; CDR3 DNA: TGTGCCAGCAGCTTAGCGCAAACAACTTCAAGCGAGCAGTACTTC; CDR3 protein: CASSLAQTTSSEQYF
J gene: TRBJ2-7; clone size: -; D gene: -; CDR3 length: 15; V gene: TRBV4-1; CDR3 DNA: TGCGCCAGCAGCGCTCAGGGTGGGTCTGTCTACGAGCAGTACTTC; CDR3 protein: CASSAQGGSVYEQYF
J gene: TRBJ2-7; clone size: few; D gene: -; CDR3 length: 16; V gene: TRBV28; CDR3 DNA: TGTGCCAGCAGTTTCCCCCCTGGGGCGGGGTACTACGAGCAGTACTTC; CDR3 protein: CASSFPPGAGYYEQYF
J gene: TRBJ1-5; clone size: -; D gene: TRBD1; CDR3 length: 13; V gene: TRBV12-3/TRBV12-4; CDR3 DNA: TGTGCCAGCAGTTCTGACTATGGACAGGGGCAGCATTTT; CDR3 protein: CASSSDYGQGQHF
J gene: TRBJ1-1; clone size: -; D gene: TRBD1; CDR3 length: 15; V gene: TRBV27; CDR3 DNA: TGTGCCAGCAGGAGGACAGGGCTTATGAACACTGAAGCTTTCTTT; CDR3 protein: CASRRTGLMNTEAFF
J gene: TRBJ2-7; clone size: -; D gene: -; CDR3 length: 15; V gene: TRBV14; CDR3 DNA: TGTGCCAGCAGCCACCACGGGACACTCACCTACGAGCAGTACTTC; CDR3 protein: CASSHHGTLTYEQYF
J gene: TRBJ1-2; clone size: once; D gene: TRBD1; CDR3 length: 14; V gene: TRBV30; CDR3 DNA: TGTGCCTGGAGGAGACAGGGGGCGAACTATGGCTACACCTTC; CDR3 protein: CAWRRQGANYGYTF
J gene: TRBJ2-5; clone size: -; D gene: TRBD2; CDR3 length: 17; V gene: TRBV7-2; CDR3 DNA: TGTGCCAGCAGCCCGTTGGGTACTAGCGGGGGCCAAGAGACCCAGTACTTC; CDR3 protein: CASSPLGTSGGQETQYF
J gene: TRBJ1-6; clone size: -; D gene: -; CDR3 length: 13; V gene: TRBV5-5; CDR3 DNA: TGTGCCAGCAGCCGACTGAATAATTCACCCCTCCACTTT; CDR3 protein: CASSRLNNSPLHF
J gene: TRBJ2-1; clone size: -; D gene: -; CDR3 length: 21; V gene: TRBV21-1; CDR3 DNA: TGTGCCAGCAGCAAATACCTCACAGGGACTAGCGGGAAAGGGGACTACAATGAGCAGTTCTTC; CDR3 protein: CASSKYLTGTSGKGDYNEQFF
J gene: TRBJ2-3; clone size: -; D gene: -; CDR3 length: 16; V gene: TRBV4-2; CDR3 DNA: TGTGCCAGCAGCCAAGAAAGGATGTACCCCACAGATACGCAGTATTTT; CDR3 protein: CASSQERMYPTDTQYF
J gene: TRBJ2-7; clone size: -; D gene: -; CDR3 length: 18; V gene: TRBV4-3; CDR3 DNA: TGCGCCAGCAGCCAAGTTTTCTCAGGCCCCGGGATGGCCTACGAGCAGTACTTC; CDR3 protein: CASSQVFSGPGMAYEQYF
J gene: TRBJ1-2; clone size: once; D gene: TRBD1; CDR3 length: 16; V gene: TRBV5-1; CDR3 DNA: TGCGCCAGCCAAGCCTCTTTGGACAGGGGGGCCTATGGCTACACCTTC; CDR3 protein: CASQASLDRGAYGYTF
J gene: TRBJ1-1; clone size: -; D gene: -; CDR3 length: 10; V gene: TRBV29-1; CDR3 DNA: TGCAGCGTTGACGAAGGGGAAGCTTTCTTT; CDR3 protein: CSVDEGEAFF
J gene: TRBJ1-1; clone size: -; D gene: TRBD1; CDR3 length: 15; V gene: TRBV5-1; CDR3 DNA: TGCGCCAGCAGCCGCAGACAGGGGTTGAACACTGAAGCTTTCTTT; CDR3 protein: CASSRRQGLNTEAFF
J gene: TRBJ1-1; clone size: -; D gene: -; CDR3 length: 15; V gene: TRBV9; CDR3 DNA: TGTGCCAGCAGCGTAGGGTACATCAGGAACACTGAAGCTTTCTTT; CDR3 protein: CASSVGYIRNTEAFF
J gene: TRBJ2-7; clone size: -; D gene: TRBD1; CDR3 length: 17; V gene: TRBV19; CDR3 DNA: TGTGCCAGTAGTATTCATCCCCGACAGGGTTTCTCCTACGAGCAGTACTTC; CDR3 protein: CASSIHPRQGFSYEQYF
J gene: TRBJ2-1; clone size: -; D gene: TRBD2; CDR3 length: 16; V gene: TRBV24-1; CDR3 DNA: TGTGCCACCAGTGACCTTCTAGCGGGAGGGCCCAATGAGCAGTTCTTC; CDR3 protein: CATSDLLAGGPNEQFF
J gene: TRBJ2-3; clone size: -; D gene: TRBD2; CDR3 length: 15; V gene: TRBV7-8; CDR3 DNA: TGTGCCAGCAGACCACTAGCGGGGGGCACAGATACGCAGTATTTT; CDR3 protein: CASRPLAGGTDTQYF
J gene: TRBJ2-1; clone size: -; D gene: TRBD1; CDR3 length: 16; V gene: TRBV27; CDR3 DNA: TGTGCCAGCGGGAGTCGTACAGGGGCGCGAGGCAATGAGCAGTTCTTC; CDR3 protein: CASGSRTGARGNEQFF
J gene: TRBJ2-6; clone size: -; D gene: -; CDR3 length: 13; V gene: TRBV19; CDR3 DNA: TGTGCCAGTAGTCAGTCTGGGGCCAACGTCCTGACTTTC; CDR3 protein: CASSQSGANVLTF
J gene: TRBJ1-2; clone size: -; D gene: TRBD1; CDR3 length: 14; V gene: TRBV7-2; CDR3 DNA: TGTGCCAGCAGCTCCCAGGGACAGGGTTTTGGCTACACCTTC; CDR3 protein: CASSSQGQGFGYTF
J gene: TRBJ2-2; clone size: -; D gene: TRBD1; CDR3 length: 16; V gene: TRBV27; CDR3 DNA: TGTGCCAGCAAGAACCACGGGACAGGGCACACCGGGGAGCTGTTTTTT; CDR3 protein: CASKNHGTGHTGELFF
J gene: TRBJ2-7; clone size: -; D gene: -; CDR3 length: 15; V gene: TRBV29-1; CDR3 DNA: TGCAGCGCTAGCCCAGCGTTAGGGCCCTTCTACGAGCAGTACTTC; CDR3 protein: CSASPALGPFYEQYF
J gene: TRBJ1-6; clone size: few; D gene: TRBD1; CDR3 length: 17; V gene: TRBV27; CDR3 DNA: TGTGCCAGCCAAATCAGGGGGTGGGACTCCTATAATTCACCCCTCCACTTT; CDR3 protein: CASQIRGWDSYNSPLHF
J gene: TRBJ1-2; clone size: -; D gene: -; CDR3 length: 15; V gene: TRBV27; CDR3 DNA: TGTGCCAGCAGTTTAGGCCCAAACCCCGCCTATGGCTACACCTTC; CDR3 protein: CASSLGPNPAYGYTF
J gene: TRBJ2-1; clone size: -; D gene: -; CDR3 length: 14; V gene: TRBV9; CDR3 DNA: TGTGCCAGCAGCCCAAGCCTTGGGTACAATGAGCAGTTCTTC; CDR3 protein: CASSPSLGYNEQFF
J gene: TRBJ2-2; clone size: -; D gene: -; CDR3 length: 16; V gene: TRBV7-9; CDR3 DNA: TGTGCCAGCAGCCCGACCTCGGGGGCGAACACCGGGGAGCTGTTTTTT; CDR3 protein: CASSPTSGANTGELFF